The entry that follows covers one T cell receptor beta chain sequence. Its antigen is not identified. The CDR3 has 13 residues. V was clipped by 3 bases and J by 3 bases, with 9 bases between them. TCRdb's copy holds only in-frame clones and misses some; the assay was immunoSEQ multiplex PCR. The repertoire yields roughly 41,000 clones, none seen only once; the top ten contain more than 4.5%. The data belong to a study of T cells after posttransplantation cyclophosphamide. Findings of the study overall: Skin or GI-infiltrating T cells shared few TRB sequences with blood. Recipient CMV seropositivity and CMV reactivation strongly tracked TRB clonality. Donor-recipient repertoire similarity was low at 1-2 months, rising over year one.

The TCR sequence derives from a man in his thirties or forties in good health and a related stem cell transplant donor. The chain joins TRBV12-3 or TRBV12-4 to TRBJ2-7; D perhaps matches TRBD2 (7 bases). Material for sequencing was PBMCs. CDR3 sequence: CASSLRGGYEQYF. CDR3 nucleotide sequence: TGTGCCAGCAGTTTGAGGGGGGGCTACGAGCAGTACTTC.